Listed here are 23 T cell receptor beta chains from one sample, sequenced in a study of shared T cell receptors in the human thymus. Produced via immunoSEQ multiplex PCR; TCRdb's table is partial and in-frame only. Seen here are roughly 660,000 clones, more than 75% observed once, and the top ten hold 0.0085% to 0.012%. This sample was shared with a second study, whose subject was human thymus T cells.

The specimen was thymocytes. These receptors originate from a boy under two years old with a congenital heart defect.

This clone came up a few times. V gene TRBV19 combines with J gene TRBJ2-7, with TRBD2 matching over 9 bases. Germline V gene sequence: CDR1 LNHDA, CDR2 SQIVND (reference sequence). The CDR3 has 13 residues. V shed 6 bases and J 3 bases; nucleotides not matched to a gene: 3. This CDR3 reads CASRQTSGYEQYF. DNA for the CDR3: TGTGCCAGTAGGCAGACTAGCGGCTACGAGCAGTACTTC.

The chain recombines TRBV6-4 with TRBJ1-5; weak D call: TRBD1 (5 bases). Trimming took 0 bases from V and 4 from J, leaving 10 bases between them. The CDR3 runs to 15 residues. Germline CDR1 MRHNA, CDR2 SNTAGT. CDR3 in DNA: TGTGCCAGCAGTGACTCGGCAGGGCTTAATCAGCCCCAGCATTTT. The encoded protein is CASSDSAGLNQPQHF.

This clone was detected a few times. The chain couples TRBV19 to TRBJ1-3; the D gene is possibly TRBD1 (6 bases). CDR3 length: 18 residues. The germline V gene encodes CDR1 LNHDA and CDR2 SQIVND (reference sequence). Trimming stripped 1 base from V and 4 bases from J, with 20 bases between. For the CDR3, the DNA is TGTGCCAGTAGTATAGCTCCTACAGGGCCTTTTCCGGGAAACACCATATATTTT. This encodes CASSIAPTGPFPGNTIYF. The full variable domain, in which reference TRBV19 and TRBJ1-3 provide the parts outside the CDR3, is DGGITQSPKYLFRKEGQNVTLSCEQNLNHDAMYWYRQDPGQGLRLIYYSQIVNDFQKGDIAEGYSVSREKKESFPLTVTSAQKNPTAFYLCASSIAPTGPFPGNTIYFGEGSWLTVV.

This chain connects TRBV25-1 to TRBJ1-3; D gene ambiguous. The germline V gene has CDR1 MGHDK and CDR2 SYGVNS. The CDR3 is made up of 13 amino acids. V lost 3 bases, J lost 4 bases, and 7 bases lay in between. The CDR3 DNA is TGTGCCAGCAGTGATGGGCCCGGAAACACCATATATTTT. The encoded protein is CASSDGPGNTIYF.

The chain carries TRBV11-3 and TRBJ1-3; D unclear. Germline CDR1 is SGHNT and CDR2 is YENEEA. Trimming removed 5 bases at V and 0 bases at J, with 14 bases between. The CDR3 length is 16 residues. CDR3 loop: CASSPPQQYSGNTIYF. DNA of the CDR3: TGTGCCAGCAGCCCCCCACAGCAATACTCTGGAAACACCATATATTTT.

The chain combines TRBV7-9 with TRBJ2-3; 7 bases are shared with TRBD2. The germline gives CDR1 SEHNR, CDR2 FQNEAQ (reference sequence). J was trimmed by 1 base and V by 1 base; bases with no gene match: 5. CDR3 length: 16 amino acids. CDR3 DNA sequence: TGTGCCAGCAGCTTAGAAGGCGGGGGAGGCACAGATACGCAGTATTTT. This sequence encodes CASSLEGGGGTDTQYF.

This rearrangement joins TRBV10-3 to TRBJ2-5, with 8 bases matching TRBD2. The V and J ends lost 3 bases and 11 bases, in that order; junction bases with no gene match: 8. In germline, CDR1 is ENHRY, CDR2 SYGVKD. This CDR3 is built from 13 residues. DNA for the CDR3: TGTGCCATCAGTGAAGGGGGGAGCGGGAGTCAGTACTTC. Its protein product is CAISEGGSGSQYF.

The rearrangement links TRBV28 to TRBJ1-5; possible D gene TRBD1, 6 bases. Looked up from germline, CDR1 is MDHEN and CDR2 is SYDVKM. Trimming shortened V by 7 bases and J by 6 bases, and 10 bases separated the two germline ends. The CDR3 is 12 amino acids. CDR3 in DNA: TGTGCCAGCACGACAGGAAGTCAGCCCCAGCATTTT. Translated: CASTTGSQPQHF.

The chain is built from TRBV11-2 and TRBJ2-5; 7 positions agree with TRBD2. The CDR3 length is 17 residues. Looked up from germline, CDR1 is SGHAT and CDR2 is FQNNGV. V lost 1 base and J lost 2; bases outside the gene matches: 10. The CDR3 coding sequence is TGTGCCAGCAGCTTAGTAGGTGCTAGCGGCTTACAAGAGACCCAGTACTTC. It is translated as CASSLVGASGLQETQYF.

CDR3 protein: CASRTTRSGTEAFF. CDR3 in DNA: TGTGCCAGCAGGACGACCCGGTCGGGCACTGAAGCTTTCTTT. The rearrangement uses TRBV6-5 and TRBJ1-1; D remains unclear. V lost 6 bases, J lost 4 bases, and 15 bases lay in between. The CDR3 spans 14 residues. Germline CDR1 and CDR2: MNHEY and SVGAGI.

This clone came up a few times. This chain connects TRBV27 to TRBJ1-5, with D unclear. The germline gives CDR1 MNHEY, CDR2 SMNVEV (reference sequence). V lost 2 bases and J 0 bases, leaving 17 bases between the germline ends. This CDR3 region has 18 residues. The CDR3 nucleotides are TGTGCCAGCAGTTTAAACCGCCCAGGTTCGAATAGCAATCAGCCCCAGCATTTT. It is translated as CASSLNRPGSNSNQPQHF.

V and J are TRBV9 and TRBJ2-2; D ambiguous. This CDR3 has 13 amino acids. CDR1 SGDLS and CDR2 YYNGEE come from the germline V gene. The ends were cut back, 3 bases at V and 3 bases at J, with 6 bases in the middle. This chain's CDR3 is CASSATDTGELFF. In DNA form, the CDR3 reads TGTGCCAGCAGCGCTACCGACACCGGGGAGCTGTTTTTT.

V gene TRBV5-1 combines with J gene TRBJ2-7, with 9 bases aligning to TRBD1. Per the germline V gene, CDR1 is SGHRS and CDR2 is YFSETQ. V was clipped by 0 bases and J by 5 bases; unmatched bases: 6. The CDR3 is made up of 15 amino acids. DNA for the CDR3: TGCGCCAGCAGCTTGGGGGGACAGGGAGGCGACGAGCAGTACTTC. Its protein product is CASSLGGQGGDEQYF.

The chain uses TRBV5-1 and TRBJ2-1; D remains ambiguous. Germline V lookup: CDR1 SGHRS, CDR2 YFSETQ. The V end lost 4 bases, the J end lost 5 bases, and 16 bases lay between the germline ends. This CDR3 region has 15 residues. DNA for the CDR3: TGCGCCAGCAGCCACTACCCAGAGACGGACAATGAGCAGTTCTTC. Translated, it gives CASSHYPETDNEQFF. Complete variable domain (other parts from reference TRBV5-1 and TRBJ2-1): KAGVTQTPRYLIKTRGQQVTLSCSPISGHRSVSWYQQTPGQGLQFLFEYFSETQRNKGNFPGRFSGRQFSNSRSEMNVSTLELGDSALYLCASSHYPETDNEQFFGPGTRLTVL.

The chain joins TRBV19 to TRBJ1-5; D unclear. V was clipped by 4 bases and J by 5 bases, with 9 bases between them. CDR3 size: 13 residues. Germline-derived CDR1 and CDR2 are LNHDA and SQIVND (reference sequence). The CDR3 DNA follows: TGTGCCAGTAGTAGACGGGTTGATCAGCCCCAGCATTTT. It is translated as CASSRRVDQPQHF.

The chain combines TRBV7-9 with TRBJ1-3; 9 bases are shared with TRBD1. CDR1 is SEHNR and CDR2 is FQNEAQ in the germline V gene (reference sequence). CDR3 length: 17 residues. The junction had 6 bases not matched to a gene; V was cut back by 2 bases and J by 1 base. The CDR3: CASSLRIQGASGNTIYF. In DNA, the CDR3 is TGTGCCAGCAGCTTAAGGATACAGGGGGCGTCTGGAAACACCATATATTTT. Drawing the rest from reference TRBV7-9 and TRBJ1-3, the complete variable domain is DTGVSQNPRHKITKRGQNVTFRCDPISEHNRLYWYRQTLGQGPEFLTYFQNEAQLEKSRLLSDRFSAERPKGSFSTLEIQRTEQGDSAMYLCASSLRIQGASGNTIYFGEGSWLTVV.

The chain employs TRBV29-1 and TRBJ1-5; tentative D call: TRBD1 (5 bases). CDR3 length equals 14 residues. V dropped 7 bases and J dropped 5 bases, with 18 bases sitting between them. Looked up from germline, CDR1 is SQVTM and CDR2 is ANQGSEA. This CDR3 reads CSAAWGGVDQPQHF. In nucleotides, the CDR3 is TGCAGCGCCGCCTGGGGAGGGGTCGATCAGCCCCAGCATTTT.

CDR3: CASSLALGVGRAYEQYF. CDR3 nucleotides: TGCGCCAGCAGCTTGGCACTGGGGGTCGGGAGGGCCTACGAGCAGTACTTC. The rearrangement joins TRBV5-1 to TRBJ2-7, with 8 bases identical to TRBD2. Unmatched junction bases numbered 10, after V lost 0 bases and J lost 2 bases. Germline V gives CDR1 SGHRS, CDR2 YFSETQ. There are 17 residues in the CDR3.

This chain uses TRBV29-1 with TRBJ2-7; 9 positions agree with TRBD1. The germline gives CDR1 SQVTM, CDR2 ANQGSEA. Trimming took 1 base from V and 4 from J; bases not matched to a gene: 8. This CDR3 has 15 amino acids. The CDR3 coding sequence is TGCAGCGTTGAAGTTGGGGACAGGGTAGGGTACGAGCAGTACTTC. Translation: CSVEVGDRVGYEQYF.

This CDR3 reads CASSLYYEGTGATLLQFF. The CDR3 DNA reads TGTGCCAGCAGTTTATATTATGAGGGGACAGGGGCTACACTGTTGCAGTTCTTC. The chain carries TRBV27 and TRBJ2-1; 10 nucleotides line up with TRBD1. Germline trimming cut 1 base from V and 12 bases from J; bases unmatched to any gene: 18. The CDR3 totals 18 residues. CDR1 MNHEY and CDR2 SMNVEV come from the germline V gene (reference sequence).

CDR3 loop: CAWSVGGTGVLNEQFF. In DNA, the CDR3 is TGTGCCTGGAGTGTGGGAGGGACAGGGGTATTGAATGAGCAGTTCTTC. The chain joins TRBV30 to TRBJ2-1; 10 positions agree with TRBD1. The CDR3 sequence is 16 residues long. Trimming at V came to 0 bases and at J to 7 bases, leaving 9 bases not matched to a gene. Germline CDR1 GTSNPN, CDR2 SVGIG (reference sequence).

The rearrangement links TRBV15 to TRBJ1-1; possible D gene TRBD1, 6 bases. Germline V gives CDR1 LNHNV, CDR2 YYDKDF (reference sequence). The V and J ends lost 5 bases and 1 base respectively, with 14 bases between them. The CDR3 consists of 15 residues. The CDR3 spells CATSGGRGGNTEAFF. The CDR3 DNA reads TGTGCCACCAGCGGAGGTCGAGGGGGGAACACTGAAGCTTTCTTT.

The CDR3 DNA reads TGTGCCAGCAGTTTAGGGGGACAGGGCGGGCAGTACTTC. The encoded protein is CASSLGGQGGQYF. This rearrangement joins TRBV28 to TRBJ2-7; 9 nucleotides line up with TRBD1. V shed 2 bases, J shed 9 bases, and the junction held 5 bases outside the gene matches. The CDR3 is made up of 13 amino acids. Looked up from germline, CDR1 is MDHEN and CDR2 is SYDVKM. Supplemented by reference TRBV28 and TRBJ2-7, the full variable domain reads DVKVTQSSRYLVKRTGEKVFLECVQDMDHENMFWYRQDPGLGLRLIYFSYDVKMKEKGDIPEGYSVSREKKERFSLILESASTNQTSMYLCASSLGGQGGQYFGPGTRLTVT.